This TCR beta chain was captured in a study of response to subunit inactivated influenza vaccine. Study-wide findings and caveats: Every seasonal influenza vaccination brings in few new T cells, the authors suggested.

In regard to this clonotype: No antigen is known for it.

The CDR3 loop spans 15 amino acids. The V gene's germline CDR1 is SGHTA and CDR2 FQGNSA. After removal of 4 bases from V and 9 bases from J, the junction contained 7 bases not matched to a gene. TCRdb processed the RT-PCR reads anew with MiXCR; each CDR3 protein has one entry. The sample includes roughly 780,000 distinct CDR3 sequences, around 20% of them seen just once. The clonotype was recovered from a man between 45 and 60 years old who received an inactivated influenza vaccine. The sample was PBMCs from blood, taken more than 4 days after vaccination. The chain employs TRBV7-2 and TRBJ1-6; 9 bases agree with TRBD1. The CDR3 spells CASSSGPGQGSPLHF. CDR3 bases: TGTGCCAGCAGCTCAGGTCCGGGACAGGGTTCACCCCTCCACTTT.